One and the same sample provided the 23 T cell receptor beta chains below, sequenced in a study of blood T cell repertoires in COVID-19. TCRdb keeps only in-frame clones here, not all; method: immunoSEQ multiplex PCR. The data show approximately 100,000 clones, around 82% seen once. The sequencing input was peripheral blood. The receptors here all came from a woman in her fifties or sixties with acute or convalescent COVID-19.

The chain uses TRBV10-2 and TRBJ1-1, with 10 bases aligning to TRBD1. CDR3 length equals 14 residues. Germline CDR1 is WSHSY and CDR2 is SAAADI. J lost 7 bases, V lost 7 bases, and 9 bases had no gene match. The CDR3 nucleotides are TGCGCCAGCAACCCGAGGGACAGGGGAGGTGAAGCTTTCTTT. It is translated as CASNPRDRGGEAFF.

The gene calls are TRBV11-1 and TRBJ1-1; no reliable D call. V lost 2 bases and J 7 bases, leaving 8 bases between the germline ends. The CDR3 is 12 amino acids. CDR1 and CDR2 (germline): SGHAT, FQDESV (reference sequence). In nucleotides, the CDR3 is TGTGCCAGCAGCTTAACGGGGTATGAAGCTTTCTTT. This encodes CASSLTGYEAFF.

The chain joins TRBV29-1 to TRBJ2-7; 7 bases are shared with TRBD1. The CDR3 has 13 amino acids. From germline, CDR1 is SQVTM and CDR2 ANQGSEA. The trim removed 7 bases at V and 1 base at J, leaving 7 bases unmatched. CDR3 in amino acids: CSGRGGISYEQYF. As DNA, the CDR3 is TGCAGCGGCCGAGGGGGCATATCCTACGAGCAGTACTTC.

The rearrangement joins TRBV28 to TRBJ1-5; maybe TRBD1 (5 bases). The V and J ends lost 2 bases and 9 bases respectively, with 20 bases between them. Germline assignment: CDR1 MDHEN and CDR2 SYDVKM. The CDR3 has 16 amino acids. CDR3 sequence: CASSLLPATRRGPQHF. The DNA for the CDR3 is TGTGCCAGCAGTTTACTGCCCGCCACCCGGAGGGGGCCCCAGCATTTT. The full variable domain, its missing parts supplied by reference TRBV28 and TRBJ1-5, is DVKVTQSSRYLVKRTGEKVFLECVQDMDHENMFWYRQDPGLGLRLIYFSYDVKMKEKGDIPEGYSVSREKKERFSLILESASTNQTSMYLCASSLLPATRRGPQHFGDGTRLSIL.

The CDR3 DNA sequence: TGCGCCAGCAGCCAGGGATTATCCGGCTATGGCTACACCTTC. It is translated as CASSQGLSGYGYTF. V usage is TRBV5-1 and J usage is TRBJ1-2, with D tentatively TRBD1 (5 bases). Germline V lookup: CDR1 SGHRS, CDR2 YFSETQ. The CDR3 is 14 residues long. The V gene lost 4 bases and the J gene lost 4 bases, with 14 bases spanning the gap.

V usage is TRBV19 and J usage is TRBJ1-5, with 11 bases that match TRBD1. Trimming took 8 bases from V and 7 from J; bases not matched to a gene: 4. Per germline, CDR1 LNHDA and CDR2 SQIVND (reference sequence). CDR3 length equals 13 residues. CDR3 bases: TGTGCCAGTGGGACAGGGGGGAGCCAGCCCCAGCATTTT. Protein product: CASGTGGSQPQHF.

V is TRBV19 and J is TRBJ1-5; D not certain. This CDR3 region has 19 residues. V was cut by 4 bases and J by 1 base, with 23 bases left in between. Germline V gives CDR1 LNHDA, CDR2 SQIVND (reference sequence). CDR3 region: CASSNPGSVSVWSNQPQHF. CDR3 coding DNA: TGTGCCAGTAGTAACCCCGGCAGCGTCTCGGTGTGGAGCAATCAGCCCCAGCATTTT.

This clone was seen only once. V and J are TRBV2 and TRBJ2-1; the D is unclear. Per germline, CDR1 SNHLY and CDR2 FYNNEI. V lost 10 bases and J lost 6, with 10 bases in between. The CDR3 contains 11 residues. CDR3 coding DNA: TGTGCCACCCTCGCCGGCAATGAGCAGTTCTTC. Encoded protein: CATLAGNEQFF.

This clone was detected a few times. This chain joins TRBV7-9 and TRBJ1-2; perhaps TRBD1 as D (6 bases). CDR1 and CDR2 from the germline V gene are SEHNR and FQNEAQ (reference sequence). The CDR3 length is 15 residues. V dropped 1 base and J dropped 4 bases, with 13 bases sitting between them. The CDR3 here is CASSLEYRALYGYTF. Written as DNA, the CDR3 is TGTGCCAGCAGCTTAGAGTACAGGGCGCTCTATGGCTACACCTTC.

The chain is built from TRBV5-6 and TRBJ1-2; TRBD1 matches 10 bases. This CDR3 comprises 14 residues. V lost 4 bases, J lost 5 bases, and 5 bases stayed unmatched. Germline V gene sequence: CDR1 SGHDT, CDR2 YYEEEE. CDR3 residues: CASSPGQGKYGYTF. The CDR3 coding sequence is TGTGCCAGCAGCCCGGGACAGGGGAAGTATGGCTACACCTTC.

This clone was picked up a small number of times. Other DNA sequences in this sample translate to the same CDR3. CDR3: CASSPPGQSNEKLFF. DNA of the CDR3: TGTGCCAGCTCACCACCGGGACAGTCAAATGAAAAACTGTTTTTT. V usage is TRBV18 and J usage is TRBJ1-4, with TRBD1 identical over 7 bases. Trimming at V came to 0 bases and at J to 5 bases, leaving 3 bases not matched to a gene. Germline lookup yields CDR1 KGHSH and CDR2 LQKENI. This CDR3 region has 15 residues.

The chain has TRBV5-6 and TRBJ1-1; 10 nucleotides align to TRBD1. Per germline, CDR1 SGHDT and CDR2 YYEEEE. The CDR3 is made up of 13 amino acids. J gave up 11 bases and V 3 bases, and 7 bases lay outside the gene matches. The CDR3 protein is CASSSRDRGAAFF. The CDR3 DNA reads as TGTGCCAGCAGCTCCCGGGACAGGGGTGCTGCTTTCTTT.

V is TRBV7-2 and J is TRBJ2-7, with 7 bases lining up with TRBD1. This CDR3 region has 15 residues. From germline, CDR1 is SGHTA and CDR2 FQGNSA. Losses at the gene ends were 4 bases for V and 2 bases for J; bases not matched to a gene: 8. CDR3 sequence: CASSYRQGSAYEQYF. The CDR3 DNA is TGTGCCAGCAGCTATCGACAGGGATCGGCCTACGAGCAGTACTTC.

As concerns this clone: Germline and junction disagree at one end, which may indicate a read error. The V call is TRBV18, the J call TRBJ1-2, with D maybe TRBD1 (5 bases). Germline assignment: CDR1 KGHSH and CDR2 LQKENI. The CDR3 consists of 14 residues. CDR3 residues: CASSLSAEGDWLHF. The DNA for the CDR3 is TGTGCCAGCTCACTATCCGCGGAAGGGGATTGGCTACACTTC.

This rearrangement joins TRBV3-1 (or the pseudogene TRBV3-2) to TRBJ1-1; TRBD1 is a possible D gene (5 bases). Germline values: CDR1 LGHDT, CDR2 YNNKEL (reference sequence). CDR3 size: 14 residues. V was trimmed by 4 bases and J by 2 bases, leaving 11 bases between them. CDR3 coding DNA: TGTGCCAGCAGCCGGTCAGGGTTAAACACTGAAGCTTTCTTT. Amino acids: CASSRSGLNTEAFF.

The J gene is TRBJ1-6, the V gene TRBV15; tentative D call: TRBD1 (6 bases). CDR3 length: 18 residues. Germline CDR1 reads LNHNV; CDR2 reads YYDKDF (reference sequence). V lost 0 bases to trimming and J lost 8 bases, with 20 bases between them. CDR3 coding DNA: TGTGCCACCAGCAGAGATCCAACAGGGAGCCCTAGGGATTCACCCCTCCACTTT. This translates into CATSRDPTGSPRDSPLHF.

There are a few counts of this clone. J is TRBJ2-7 and V is TRBV5-5; 9 bases match TRBD1. The germline V gene encodes CDR1 SGHKS and CDR2 YYEKEE (reference sequence). J gave up 4 bases and V 0 bases, and 5 bases lay outside the gene matches. CDR3 size: 15 residues. This chain's CDR3 is CASSLVTGGSYEQYF. Here the CDR3 DNA reads TGTGCCAGCAGCTTGGTGACAGGGGGTTCGTACGAGCAGTACTTC.

This chain uses TRBV19 with TRBJ2-3, with 8 bases matching TRBD1. Germline V lookup: CDR1 LNHDA, CDR2 SQIVND (reference sequence). V shed 5 bases and J 2 bases; nucleotides not matched to a gene: 3. The CDR3 spans 14 residues. The CDR3, as DNA: TGTGCCAGTAGTGACAGGGGACCCACAGATACGCAGTATTTT. Protein: CASSDRGPTDTQYF.

The CDR3 is CASTFGQGNYGYTF. For the CDR3, the DNA is TGTGCCAGCACCTTCGGACAGGGGAACTATGGCTACACCTTC. V and J are TRBV25-1 and TRBJ1-2, with TRBD1 identical over 9 bases. Germline V gives CDR1 MGHDK, CDR2 SYGVNS. The CDR3 spans 14 residues. The V and J ends lost 7 bases and 2 bases, in that order; junction bases with no gene match: 5.

This chain connects TRBV5-6 to TRBJ2-1; a weak D match, TRBD2 (7 bases). Germline assignment: CDR1 SGHDT and CDR2 YYEEEE. CDR3 length: 15 residues. Between the trimmed V and J ends, which lost 6 bases and 0 bases, there was a span of 13 bases. As DNA, the CDR3 is TGTGCCAGCACCGAGGGGGGGAGCTCCTACAATGAGCAGTTCTTC. Protein sequence: CASTEGGSSYNEQFF.

The rearrangement uses TRBV6-5 and TRBJ1-5; TRBD1 matches at 7 bases. V was clipped by 2 bases and J by 3 bases; unmatched bases: 4. Germline V gene sequence: CDR1 MNHEY, CDR2 SVGAGI. This CDR3 comprises 15 residues. CDR3 DNA: TGTGCCAGCAGTTACCACGACAGGGACAATCAGCCCCAGCATTTT. Protein sequence: CASSYHDRDNQPQHF.

The V call is TRBV4-1, the J call TRBJ2-3; D may be TRBD2 (5 bases). The germline gives CDR1 MGHRA, CDR2 YSYEKL. V lost 5 bases and J 2 bases, leaving 11 bases between the germline ends. This CDR3 spans 14 amino acids. CDR3 sequence (DNA): TGCGCCAGCAGCTTTCCGGGGAACACAGATACGCAGTATTTT. Protein: CASSFPGNTDTQYF.

The V and J genes are TRBV10-1 and TRBJ2-7, with D tentatively TRBD1 (6 bases). The CDR3 sequence is 14 residues long. The ends were cut back, 3 bases at V and 1 base at J, with 10 bases in the middle. Germline CDR1 is WNHNN and CDR2 is SYGVQD (reference sequence). In DNA, the CDR3 is TGCGCCAGCAGTGACCCAGGGGATTCCTACGAGCAGTACTTC. Protein sequence: CASSDPGDSYEQYF.